The 11 T cell receptor beta chains below all came from one sample that was sequenced in a study of T cells in Graves' hyperthyroidism and ophthalmopathy (dated by TCRdb to about 2019). Library creation used multiplex PCR. Sequencing used an Illumina HiSeq 2000. The TCR beta CDR3 regions were amplified from the RNA transcripts. For the first round of RT-PCR on the TCR CDR3, the HTBI primer set was used together with the Qiagen OneStep RT-PCR kit. TCRdb cleaned the public reads at Q25 with fastp, built clones with MiXCR and kept in-frame beta chains. For every CDR3 protein sequence, its rows merge into one entry that carries the most common genes and DNA. Counted in this sample were hundreds of thousands of distinct CDR3 sequences; about a sixth of them appeared once. Less than 3.5% of the sample goes to the ten largest clones. Material: blood. The receptors here all came from a woman aged 40 to 49 with Graves' ophthalmopathy.

As concerns this clonotype: A much larger clone differs by one base, so this may be a read error. The V call is TRBV2, the J call TRBJ1-1; no clear D gene. This CDR3 has 14 residues. Germline V gene data show CDR1 as SNHLY and CDR2 as FYNNEI. The DNA of the CDR3 is TGTGCCAGCAGTGTGGCCTGGACCAACATTGAAGCTTTCTTT. Translated: CASSVAWTNIEAFF.

This clonotype was seen a few times. This could be a read error, since a much larger clone is one nucleotide away. The rearrangement links TRBV2 to TRBJ1-6; D may be TRBD1 (5 bases). This CDR3 has 13 amino acids. Germline V gene sequence: CDR1 SNHLY, CDR2 FYNNEI. V lost 5 bases, J lost 11 bases, and 13 bases lay in between. The CDR3 loop is CASSFQGRPPLHF. The CDR3 DNA is TGTGCCAGCAGTTTCCAGGGCCGGCCACCCCTCCACTTT.

The sample holds a few counts of this clonotype. This rearrangement joins TRBV4-1 to TRBJ1-1; D gene unclear. Germline V CDR1 and CDR2: MGHRA, YSYEKL. CDR3 length: 14 residues. V shed 0 bases and J shed 5 bases, with 10 bases lying between them. Here the CDR3 DNA reads TGCGCCAGCAGCCAAGATACGCGGGAAACTGAAGCTTTCTTT. This codes for CASSQDTRETEAFF.

In this sample, this clonotype turned up a few times. The J gene is TRBJ2-5, the V gene TRBV29-1, with TRBD1 identical over 8 bases. This CDR3 is 13 amino acids long. The trim removed 6 bases at V and 4 bases at J, leaving 7 bases unmatched. Germline V gives CDR1 SQVTM, CDR2 ANQGSEA. CDR3 nucleotide sequence: TGCAGCGTGCGACAGGGGTCATCAGAGACCCAGTACTTC. Translated: CSVRQGSSETQYF.

This clonotype was observed a few times. The gene calls are TRBV6-1 and TRBJ1-1; D is unresolved. Germline V gene sequence: CDR1 MNHNS, CDR2 SASEGT. CDR3 size: 13 residues. V was trimmed by 7 bases and J by 1 base, leaving 10 bases between them. CDR3 sequence (DNA): TGTGCCAGCACGTCGGGGAGGAACACTGAAGCTTTCTTT. Residues: CASTSGRNTEAFF.

The chain recombines TRBV11-2 with TRBJ2-7, with a weak D call TRBD2 (5 bases). The CDR3 covers 18 residues. The germline V gene has CDR1 SGHAT and CDR2 FQNNGV. V was pared by 5 bases and J by 6 bases, with 29 bases between. The CDR3 sequence: CASSPRYLTFVGAVEQYF. The CDR3 DNA reads TGTGCCAGCAGCCCCCGCTATCTTACATTCGTAGGAGCGGTCGAGCAGTACTTC.

The rearrangement links TRBV4-1 to TRBJ2-7; D unclear. Trimming removed 2 bases at V and 6 bases at J, with 23 bases between. The CDR3 consists of 17 residues. The germline V gene has CDR1 MGHRA and CDR2 YSYEKL. The CDR3 DNA reads TGCGCCAGCAGCCAACGCTCATACGAAGCCCTCGCCAGCGAGCAGTACTTC. As protein: CASSQRSYEALASEQYF.

This chain joins TRBV6-1 and TRBJ1-4; the D gene is possibly TRBD1 (5 bases). This CDR3 region has 16 residues. Trimming took off 6 bases at V and 0 bases at J, with 14 bases between the two ends. The germline V gene encodes CDR1 MNHNS and CDR2 SASEGT. This chain's CDR3 is CASRSDGGTTNEKLFF. In DNA form, the CDR3 reads TGTGCCAGCAGGTCTGACGGGGGGACAACTAATGAAAAACTGTTTTTT.

The chain is built from TRBV7-2 and TRBJ1-3; D possibly corresponds to TRBD1 (6 bases). Germline CDR1 reads SGHTA; CDR2 reads FQGNSA. CDR3 length: 15 amino acids. Trimming shortened V by 5 bases and J by 0 bases, and 11 bases separated the two germline ends. The CDR3: CASSKVGGSGNTIYF. CDR3 bases: TGTGCCAGCAGCAAAGTAGGGGGCTCTGGAAACACCATATATTTT.

V gene TRBV20-1 combines with J gene TRBJ1-5; 10 nucleotides line up with TRBD1. Germline V gives CDR1 DFQATT, CDR2 SNEGSKA (reference sequence). The CDR3 spans 16 residues. V was clipped by 0 bases and J by 5 bases; unmatched bases: 7. The CDR3 sequence is CSARDVGQGEYQPQHF. CDR3 bases: TGCAGTGCTAGAGATGTCGGACAGGGGGAATATCAGCCCCAGCATTTT.

The chain uses TRBV4-2 and TRBJ1-2; tentatively, D is TRBD1 (5 bases). CDR1 and CDR2 (germline): LGHNA, YNFKEQ. CDR3 length: 14 residues. V lost 1 base, J lost 6 bases, and 12 bases lay in between. In DNA, the CDR3 is TGTGCCAGCAGCCAAGTGGGCGTGGGGGATGGCTACACCTTC. Translating it yields CASSQVGVGDGYTF.